The 30 T cell receptor beta chains reported below all come from one sample, sequenced in a study of cytomegalovirus exposure and HLA in healthy donors. The PCR had 60 Vbeta and 13 Jbeta primers. Measured with immunoSEQ multiplex PCR; TCRdb has only the in-frame clones, and not every one. Of 150,000 to 200,000 clones detected, approximately 70% appear once; the ten largest clones hold 4% to 5%. The specimen sequenced was PBMCs. These TCRs come from a man between 18 and 29 years old in good health and CMV-seropositive.

The V gene is TRBV19, the J gene TRBJ1-1; D unresolved. CDR3 size: 13 residues. CDR1 and CDR2 from the germline V gene are LNHDA and SQIVND (reference sequence). Trimming left V 7 bases short and J 0 bases short, with 9 bases between. CDR3 nucleotide sequence: TGTGCCAGTATCCAGAGGCTGAACACTGAAGCTTTCTTT. It is translated as CASIQRLNTEAFF.

The gene calls are TRBV10-1 and TRBJ2-3; TRBD2 aligns across 10 bases. V was pared by 0 bases and J by 0 bases, with 0 bases of the junction left unmatched. This CDR3 spans 16 amino acids. The germline CDR1 and CDR2 sequences are WNHNN and SYGVQD (reference sequence). The DNA for the CDR3 is TGCGCCAGCAGTGAGTCACTAGCGGGGAGCACAGATACGCAGTATTTT. Amino acids: CASSESLAGSTDTQYF.

The chain employs TRBV30 and TRBJ1-2; D is uncertain. CDR3 length: 13 amino acids. Deletions cut 2 bases from V and 4 bases from J, with 11 bases between. Germline CDR1 is GTSNPN and CDR2 is SVGIG (reference sequence). The CDR3 spells CAWSLGVSYGYTF. In nucleotides, the CDR3 is TGTGCCTGGAGTCTGGGAGTATCCTATGGCTACACCTTC.

This clone was counted a single time. The genes are TRBV5-4 and TRBJ1-1, with 7 bases lining up with TRBD1. CDR1 and CDR2 from the germline V gene are SGHNT and YYREEE (reference sequence). The ends lost 1 base at V and 5 bases at J; junction bases unmatched: 8. The CDR3 is 15 amino acids. The CDR3 nucleotides read TGTGCCAGCAGCTTGCCATGGGGCAGGGGGACTGAAGCTTTCTTT. This translates into CASSLPWGRGTEAFF.

The chain combines TRBV25-1 with TRBJ1-5, with 9 nucleotides matching TRBD1. The length of the CDR3 is 14 residues. After removal of 4 bases from V and 8 bases from J, the junction contained 6 bases not matched to a gene. In germline, CDR1 is MGHDK, CDR2 SYGVNS. The chain's CDR3 is CASSGGQGGEPQHF. CDR3 in DNA: TGTGCCAGCAGTGGGGGACAGGGTGGGGAGCCCCAGCATTTT. The full variable domain, completed using reference TRBV25-1 and TRBJ1-5, is EADIYQTPRYLVIGTGKKITLECSQTMGHDKMYWYQQDPGMELHLIHYSYGVNSTEKGDLSSESTVSRIRTEHFPLTLESARPSHTSQYLCASSGGQGGEPQHFGDGTRLSIL.

The rearrangement joins TRBV9 to TRBJ2-5; TRBD2 matches at 10 bases. V gave up 3 bases and J gave up 5 bases; unmatched junction bases: 1. In germline, CDR1 is SGDLS, CDR2 YYNGEE. The CDR3 loop spans 13 amino acids. The CDR3 reads CASSGGLAETQYF. The CDR3 nucleotides read TGTGCCAGCAGCGGGGGACTAGCGGAGACCCAGTACTTC. The entire variable domain, with the rest obtained from reference TRBV9 and TRBJ2-5, is as follows: DSGVTQTPKHLITATGQRVTLRCSPRSGDLSVYWYQQSLDQGLQFLIQYYNGEERAKGNILERFSAQQFPDLHSELNLSSLELGDSALYFCASSGGLAETQYFGPGTRLLVL.

This clone was counted between two and nine times. The gene calls are TRBV19 and TRBJ1-5; a weak D match, TRBD1 (5 bases). The germline V and J ends were trimmed by 5 bases and 11 bases, with 13 bases remaining between them. This CDR3 region has 12 residues. The V gene's germline CDR1 is LNHDA and CDR2 SQIVND (reference sequence). CDR3: CASSGTGLAQHF. The DNA for the CDR3 is TGTGCCAGTAGTGGAACAGGTTTGGCCCAGCATTTT.

The rearrangement uses TRBV10-3 and TRBJ2-7, with D maybe TRBD2 (6 bases). There are 12 residues in the CDR3. V lost 3 bases to trimming and J lost 4 bases, with 7 bases between them. Germline CDR1 and CDR2: ENHRY and SYGVKD. CDR3 nucleotide sequence: TGTGCCATCAGTGAACGGGGGTACGAGCAGTACGTC. It translates to CAISERGYEQYV.

The table lists this clone with a few counts. This chain connects TRBV28 to TRBJ2-3; 9 bases match TRBD2. The CDR3 extends over 21 amino acids. The germline V gene has CDR1 MDHEN and CDR2 SYDVKM. The junction had 20 bases not matched to a gene; V was cut back by 2 bases and J by 2 bases. CDR3 residues: CASSLGFRLAERKGATDTQYF. The DNA for the CDR3 is TGTGCCAGCAGTTTAGGGTTTCGACTAGCGGAACGTAAGGGGGCCACAGATACGCAGTATTTT.

This sequence joins TRBV7-2 and TRBJ2-5; TRBD2 might be the D (5 bases). The CDR3 is 14 amino acids. Trimming pared 5 bases from V and 6 bases from J, leaving 16 bases between. CDR1 SGHTA and CDR2 FQGNSA come from the germline V gene. In DNA, the CDR3 is TGTGCCAGCAGCCCACCCCCGGGGTACAAGACCCAGTACTTC. This encodes CASSPPPGYKTQYF. The full variable domain, rest sourced from reference TRBV7-2 and TRBJ2-5, is GAGVSQSPSNKVTEKGKDVELRCDPISGHTALYWYRQSLGQGLEFLIYFQGNSAPDKSGLPSDRFSAERTGGSVSTLTIQRTQQEDSAVYLCASSPPPGYKTQYFGPGTRLLVL.

The rearrangement joins TRBV15 to TRBJ1-5; TRBD1 matches at 7 bases. Germline values: CDR1 LNHNV, CDR2 YYDKDF (reference sequence). Trimming cost V 8 bases and J 3 bases; bases outside gene matches: 7. The CDR3 is 14 residues long. The CDR3 sequence is CATSTGQPNQPQHF. The CDR3 DNA follows: TGTGCCACCTCAACGGGACAGCCCAATCAGCCCCAGCATTTT. Supplemented by reference TRBV15 and TRBJ1-5, the full variable domain reads DAMVIQNPRYQVTQFGKPVTLSCSQTLNHNVMYWYQQKSSQAPKLLFHYYDKDFNNEADTPDNFQSRRPNTSFCFLDIRSPGLGDTAMYLCATSTGQPNQPQHFGDGTRLSIL.

V usage is TRBV27 and J usage is TRBJ1-2; D unclear. The germline gives CDR1 MNHEY, CDR2 SMNVEV (reference sequence). This CDR3 region has 13 residues. V was shortened by 2 bases and J by 2 bases, with 6 bases between the two germline ends. The DNA for the CDR3 is TGTGCCAGCAGTTTAACTGAGAACTATGGCTACACCTTC. Amino acids: CASSLTENYGYTF.

The rearrangement uses TRBV18 and TRBJ1-5; 9 nucleotides line up with TRBD1. The V and J ends lost 3 bases and 0 bases, in that order; junction bases with no gene match: 6. Germline loops: CDR1 KGHSH, CDR2 LQKENI. The CDR3 totals 17 residues. CDR3: CASSPTGGVYSNQPQHF. The CDR3 region has the DNA TGTGCCAGCTCACCGACAGGGGGGGTCTATAGCAATCAGCCCCAGCATTTT.

V gene TRBV6-4 combines with J gene TRBJ1-2; D uncertain. The V end was cut by 3 bases, the J end by 7 bases, with 9 bases between. Germline lookup yields CDR1 MRHNA and CDR2 SNTAGT. The CDR3 is made up of 12 amino acids. CDR3 sequence (DNA): TGTGCCAGCAGTGAGGGGAGATCTGGCTACACCTTC. It specifies CASSEGRSGYTF.

A few counts support this clone. This sequence joins TRBV6-1 and TRBJ1-5; maybe TRBD1 (5 bases). Germline CDR1 reads MNHNS; CDR2 reads SASEGT. This CDR3 contains 13 residues. The ends were cut back, 2 bases at V and 7 bases at J, with 9 bases in the middle. CDR3 in amino acids: CASSEIQDQPQHF. CDR3 coding DNA: TGTGCCAGCAGTGAAATACAGGACCAGCCCCAGCATTTT.

The chain employs TRBV6-5 and TRBJ1-4; D is unclear. The germline CDR1 and CDR2 sequences are MNHEY and SVGAGI. Trimming stripped 0 bases from V and 1 base from J, with 3 bases between. This CDR3 has 14 amino acids. This CDR3 is CASSYSRTNEKLFF. CDR3 bases: TGTGCCAGCAGTTACTCCAGAACTAATGAAAAACTGTTTTTT.

The V call is TRBV11-3, the J call TRBJ2-6; 9 nucleotides align to TRBD1. The germline gives CDR1 SGHNT, CDR2 YENEEA. CDR3 length equals 18 residues. V gave up 0 bases and J gave up 0 bases; unmatched junction bases: 3. CDR3: CASSLDGTGSSGANVLTF. CDR3 coding DNA: TGTGCCAGCAGCTTAGACGGGACAGGGTCCTCTGGGGCCAACGTCCTGACTTTC.

This clone was seen a few times. The V gene is TRBV2, the J gene TRBJ1-1; TRBD1 is a possible D gene (5 bases). V shed 6 bases and J shed 0 bases, with 11 bases lying between them. The CDR3 covers 14 residues. Germline CDR1 reads SNHLY; CDR2 reads FYNNEI. As DNA, the CDR3 is TGTGCCAGCAGCCCTGACAGTCTGAACACTGAAGCTTTCTTT. Protein product: CASSPDSLNTEAFF.

The chain carries TRBV7-9 and TRBJ2-3; 10 bases agree with TRBD2. Losses at the gene ends were 6 bases for V and 0 bases for J; bases not matched to a gene: 3. The CDR3 extends over 15 amino acids. Per germline, CDR1 SEHNR and CDR2 FQNEAQ (reference sequence). The CDR3 DNA follows: TGTGCCAGCAGATCGACTAGCGGGAGCACAGATACGCAGTATTTT. Translation gives CASRSTSGSTDTQYF.

The rearrangement uses TRBV6-6 and TRBJ1-4; D not certain. CDR3 length: 16 amino acids. V was clipped by 0 bases and J by 12 bases, with 20 bases between them. Germline V CDR1 and CDR2: MNHNY, SVGAGI (reference sequence). In DNA, the CDR3 is TGTGCCAGCAGTTACTCGCCCACCCAGGCGAATGTGGAACTGTTTTTT. Amino acid sequence: CASSYSPTQANVELFF.

The V and J genes are TRBV13 and TRBJ2-1, with D possibly TRBD2 on 8 matching bases. V was trimmed by 2 bases and J by 3 bases, leaving 14 bases between them. This CDR3 is 16 amino acids long. Germline CDR1 is PRHDT and CDR2 is FYEKMQ (reference sequence). The CDR3 is CASSLRGRGDYNEQFF. CDR3 nucleotide sequence: TGTGCCAGCAGCTTAAGGGGGCGGGGGGACTACAATGAGCAGTTCTTC.

The V and J genes are TRBV28 and TRBJ1-2, with TRBD1 matching over 9 bases. The CDR3 is made up of 16 amino acids. In germline, CDR1 is MDHEN, CDR2 SYDVKM. The V and J ends lost 5 bases and 1 base, in that order; junction bases with no gene match: 8. CDR3 sequence: CASSPTGGSFNYGYTF. The DNA for the CDR3 is TGTGCCAGCAGTCCTACAGGGGGCTCTTTTAACTATGGCTACACCTTC.

This clone came up once. This rearrangement joins TRBV7-2 to TRBJ2-3; 10 nucleotides agree with TRBD2. The trim removed 5 bases at V and 4 bases at J, leaving 9 bases unmatched. Germline CDR1 SGHTA, CDR2 FQGNSA. The CDR3 loop spans 16 amino acids. The CDR3 nucleotides read TGTGCCAGCAGCCTGGTTGCTAGCGGGGGCCCAGATACGCAGTATTTT. The encoded protein is CASSLVASGGPDTQYF.

This clone was seen just once. The chain uses TRBV28 and TRBJ2-1; maybe TRBD2 (5 bases). The V and J ends lost 7 bases and 4 bases respectively, with 8 bases between them. CDR3 length: 12 residues. CDR1 and CDR2 from the germline V gene are MDHEN and SYDVKM. The CDR3 nucleotides read TGTGCCAGCACCCGGGGTTACAATGAGCAGTTCTTC. It is translated as CASTRGYNEQFF.

V and J are TRBV27 and TRBJ2-1, with a possible D match to TRBD2 (5 bases). This CDR3 is 15 amino acids long. V lost 7 bases and J 3 bases, leaving 16 bases between the germline ends. Germline-derived CDR1 and CDR2 are MNHEY and SMNVEV (reference sequence). The CDR3 loop is CASTPGGGIYNEQFF. The CDR3, as DNA: TGTGCCAGCACCCCCGGAGGCGGAATCTACAATGAGCAGTTCTTC.

The table lists this clone with a few counts. The rearrangement uses TRBV15 and TRBJ1-4; 9 bases agree with TRBD1. Germline CDR1 reads LNHNV; CDR2 reads YYDKDF (reference sequence). With 5 bases clipped from V and 6 bases from J, the junction kept 4 bases outside the gene matches. The CDR3 runs 14 residues. CDR3 DNA: TGTGCCACCAGCCATACAGGGGGCGATGAAAAACTGTTTTTT. This codes for CATSHTGGDEKLFF. The complete variable domain, with remaining parts taken from reference TRBV15 and TRBJ1-4, reads DAMVIQNPRYQVTQFGKPVTLSCSQTLNHNVMYWYQQKSSQAPKLLFHYYDKDFNNEADTPDNFQSRRPNTSFCFLDIRSPGLGDTAMYLCATSHTGGDEKLFFGSGTQLSVL.

This chain uses TRBV9 with TRBJ2-3; D call uncertain. Trimming removed 3 bases from V and 7 bases from J, with 9 bases in between. The CDR3 consists of 12 residues. Germline V gene lookup returns CDR1 SGDLS and CDR2 YYNGEE. The CDR3 nucleotides read TGTGCCAGCAGCGCTAGTGTGAATACGCAGTATTTT. It codes for CASSASVNTQYF.

This clone came up once. V and J are TRBV7-8 and TRBJ1-1, with D hard to call. The ends were cut back, 0 bases at V and 0 bases at J, with 14 bases in the middle. Germline assignment: CDR1 SGHVS and CDR2 FQNEAQ. The CDR3 extends over 17 amino acids. The CDR3 DNA sequence: TGTGCCAGCAGCTTAGCCGCGGGATACGCGTTGAACACTGAAGCTTTCTTT. Its protein product is CASSLAAGYALNTEAFF.

In regard to this clone: This sample includes further DNA sequences coding for the same CDR3. The gene calls are TRBV7-2 and TRBJ1-6; no clear D gene. The CDR3 extends over 12 amino acids. Trimming pared 5 bases from V and 4 bases from J, leaving 3 bases between. CDR1 and CDR2 from the germline V gene are SGHTA and FQGNSA. The CDR3 reads CASSPYNSPLHF. The CDR3 DNA reads as TGTGCCAGCAGCCCATATAATTCACCCCTCCACTTT. Complete variable domain (other parts from reference TRBV7-2 and TRBJ1-6): GAGVSQSPSNKVTEKGKDVELRCDPISGHTALYWYRQSLGQGLEFLIYFQGNSAPDKSGLPSDRFSAERTGGSVSTLTIQRTQQEDSAVYLCASSPYNSPLHFGNGTRLTVT.

The chain is built from TRBV28 and TRBJ1-5; unclear D gene. This CDR3 region has 16 residues. V was clipped by 7 bases and J by 7 bases, with 23 bases between them. Germline CDR1 is MDHEN and CDR2 is SYDVKM. CDR3 amino acids: CASIPGGRLGNQPQHF. The CDR3 DNA is TGTGCCAGCATCCCTGGAGGGCGCCTCGGGAACCAGCCCCAGCATTTT.